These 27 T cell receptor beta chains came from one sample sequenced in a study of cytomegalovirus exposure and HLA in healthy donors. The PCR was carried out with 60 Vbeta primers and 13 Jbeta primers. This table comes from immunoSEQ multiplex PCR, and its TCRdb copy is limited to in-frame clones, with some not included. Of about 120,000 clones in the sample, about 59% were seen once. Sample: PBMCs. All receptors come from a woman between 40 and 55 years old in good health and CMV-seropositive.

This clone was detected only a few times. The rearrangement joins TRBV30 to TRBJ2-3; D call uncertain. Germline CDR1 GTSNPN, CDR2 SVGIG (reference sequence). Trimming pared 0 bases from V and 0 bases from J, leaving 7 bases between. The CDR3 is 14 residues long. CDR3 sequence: CAWSVRRSTDTQYF. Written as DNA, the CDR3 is TGTGCCTGGAGTGTACGGCGGAGCACAGATACGCAGTATTTT.

The CDR3, as DNA: TGTGCCAGCAGTCCGGACAGCACTCGGAAGGCTTTCTTT. Encoded protein: CASSPDSTRKAFF. The chain carries TRBV28 and TRBJ1-1; D is perhaps TRBD1 (6 bases). The V and J ends lost 5 bases and 11 bases respectively, with 18 bases between them. Per the germline V gene, CDR1 is MDHEN and CDR2 is SYDVKM. The CDR3 spans 13 residues.

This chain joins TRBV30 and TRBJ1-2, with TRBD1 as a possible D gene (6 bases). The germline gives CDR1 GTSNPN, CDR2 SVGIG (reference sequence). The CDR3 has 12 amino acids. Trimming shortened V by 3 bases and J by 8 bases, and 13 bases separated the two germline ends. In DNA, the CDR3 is TGTGCCTGGAGCGGGCAGGGGACCGGCTACACCTTC. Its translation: CAWSGQGTGYTF.

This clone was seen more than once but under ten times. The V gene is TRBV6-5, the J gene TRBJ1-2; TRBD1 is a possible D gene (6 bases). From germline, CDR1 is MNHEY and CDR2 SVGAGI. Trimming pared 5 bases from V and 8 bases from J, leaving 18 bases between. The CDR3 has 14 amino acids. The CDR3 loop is CASSPGVGASGYTF. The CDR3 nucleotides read TGTGCCAGCAGTCCTGGGGTGGGGGCATCAGGCTACACCTTC.

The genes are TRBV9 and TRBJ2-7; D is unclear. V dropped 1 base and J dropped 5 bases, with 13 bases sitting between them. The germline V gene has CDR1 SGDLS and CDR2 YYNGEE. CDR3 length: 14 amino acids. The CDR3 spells CASSVRLNFDEQYF. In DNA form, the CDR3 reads TGTGCCAGCAGCGTACGACTGAATTTCGACGAGCAGTACTTC.

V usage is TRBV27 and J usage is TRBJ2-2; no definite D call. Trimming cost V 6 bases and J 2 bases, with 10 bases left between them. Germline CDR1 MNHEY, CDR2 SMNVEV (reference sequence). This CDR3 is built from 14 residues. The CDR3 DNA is TGTGCCAGCAGCGAACTATCTAACACCGGGGAGCTGTTTTTT. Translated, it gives CASSELSNTGELFF.

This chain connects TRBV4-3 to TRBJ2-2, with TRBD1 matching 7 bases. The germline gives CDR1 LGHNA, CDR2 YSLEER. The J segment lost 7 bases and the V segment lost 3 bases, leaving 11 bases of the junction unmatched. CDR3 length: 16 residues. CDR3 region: CASSHDDRERGGELFF. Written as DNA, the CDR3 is TGCGCCAGCAGCCATGATGACAGGGAGAGGGGCGGGGAGCTGTTTTTT.

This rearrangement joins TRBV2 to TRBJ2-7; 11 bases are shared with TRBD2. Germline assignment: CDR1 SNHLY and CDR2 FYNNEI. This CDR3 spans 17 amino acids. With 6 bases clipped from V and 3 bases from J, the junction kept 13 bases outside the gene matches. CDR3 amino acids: CASRLAGGPVPHYEQYF. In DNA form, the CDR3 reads TGTGCCAGCAGGTTAGCGGGAGGGCCGGTCCCCCACTACGAGCAGTACTTC.

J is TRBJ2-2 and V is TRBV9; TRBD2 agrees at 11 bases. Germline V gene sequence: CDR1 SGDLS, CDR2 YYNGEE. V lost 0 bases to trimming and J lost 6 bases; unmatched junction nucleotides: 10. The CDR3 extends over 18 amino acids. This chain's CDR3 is CASSVELAGVISAGELFF. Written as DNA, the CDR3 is TGTGCCAGCAGCGTAGAACTAGCGGGAGTGATTTCGGCCGGGGAGCTGTTTTTT.

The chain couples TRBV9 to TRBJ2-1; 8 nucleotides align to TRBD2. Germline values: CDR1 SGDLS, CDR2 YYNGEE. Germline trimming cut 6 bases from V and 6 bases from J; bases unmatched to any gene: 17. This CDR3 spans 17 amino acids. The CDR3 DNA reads TGTGCCAGCACCCCCACCCTCAAGCGGGAGTCCGCCAATGAGCAGTTCTTC. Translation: CASTPTLKRESANEQFF.

CDR3: CASSVERGKAFF. CDR3 in DNA: TGTGCCAGCAGCGTAGAACGGGGGAAGGCTTTCTTT. The V and J genes are TRBV9 and TRBJ1-1, with D possibly matching TRBD1 (5 bases). Looked up from germline, CDR1 is SGDLS and CDR2 is YYNGEE. The CDR3 consists of 12 residues. Trimming pared 0 bases from V and 11 bases from J, leaving 11 bases between.

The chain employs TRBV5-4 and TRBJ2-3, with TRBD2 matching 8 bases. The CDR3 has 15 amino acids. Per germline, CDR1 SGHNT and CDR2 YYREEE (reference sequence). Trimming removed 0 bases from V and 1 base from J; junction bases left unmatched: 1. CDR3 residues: CASSLDSGGTDTQYF. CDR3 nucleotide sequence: TGTGCCAGCAGCTTGGATAGCGGGGGCACAGATACGCAGTATTTT.

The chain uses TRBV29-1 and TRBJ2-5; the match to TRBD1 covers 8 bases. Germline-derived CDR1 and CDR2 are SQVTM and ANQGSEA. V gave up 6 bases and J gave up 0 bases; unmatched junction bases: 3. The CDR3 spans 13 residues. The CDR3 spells CSVEGQDQETQYF. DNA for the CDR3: TGCAGCGTAGAGGGACAGGACCAAGAGACCCAGTACTTC.

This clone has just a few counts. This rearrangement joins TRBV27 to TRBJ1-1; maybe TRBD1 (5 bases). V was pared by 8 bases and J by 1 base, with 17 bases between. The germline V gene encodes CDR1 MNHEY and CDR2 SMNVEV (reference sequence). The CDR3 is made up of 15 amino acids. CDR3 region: CASHSFGTPNTEAFF. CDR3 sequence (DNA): TGTGCCAGCCATTCTTTCGGGACTCCGAACACTGAAGCTTTCTTT.

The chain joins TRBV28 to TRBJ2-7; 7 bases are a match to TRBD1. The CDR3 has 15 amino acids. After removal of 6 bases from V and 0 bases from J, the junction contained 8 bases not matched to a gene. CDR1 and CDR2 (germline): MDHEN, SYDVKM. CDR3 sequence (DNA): TGTGCCAGCAGCTACTACTGGACAGGCTCCTACGAGCAGTACTTC. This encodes CASSYYWTGSYEQYF. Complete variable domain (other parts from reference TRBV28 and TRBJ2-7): DVKVTQSSRYLVKRTGEKVFLECVQDMDHENMFWYRQDPGLGLRLIYFSYDVKMKEKGDIPEGYSVSREKKERFSLILESASTNQTSMYLCASSYYWTGSYEQYFGPGTRLTVT.

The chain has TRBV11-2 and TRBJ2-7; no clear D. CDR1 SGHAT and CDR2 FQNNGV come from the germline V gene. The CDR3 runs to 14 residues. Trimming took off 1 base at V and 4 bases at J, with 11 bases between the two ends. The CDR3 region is CASSLGAPDYEQYF. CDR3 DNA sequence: TGTGCCAGCAGCTTAGGTGCGCCCGATTACGAGCAGTACTTC.

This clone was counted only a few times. The CDR3 nucleotides are TGTGCCAGCAGCTTAGACCCGGGAGATGAAGCTTTCTTT. Its protein is CASSLDPGDEAFF. The V gene is TRBV11-2, the J gene TRBJ1-1; D gene ambiguous. The CDR3 loop spans 13 amino acids. Germline CDR1 and CDR2: SGHAT and FQNNGV. Trimming cost V 0 bases and J 7 bases, with 9 bases left between them.

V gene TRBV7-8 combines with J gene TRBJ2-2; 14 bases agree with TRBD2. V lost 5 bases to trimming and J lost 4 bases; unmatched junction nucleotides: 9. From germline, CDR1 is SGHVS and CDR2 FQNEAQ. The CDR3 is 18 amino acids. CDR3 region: CASSLYPTSGRATGELFF. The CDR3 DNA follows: TGTGCCAGCAGCCTTTATCCGACTAGCGGGAGGGCCACCGGGGAGCTGTTTTTT.

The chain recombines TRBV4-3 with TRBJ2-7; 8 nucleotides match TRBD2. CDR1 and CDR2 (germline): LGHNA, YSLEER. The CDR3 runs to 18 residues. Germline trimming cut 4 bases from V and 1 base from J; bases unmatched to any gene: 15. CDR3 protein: CASSPTGRGLAGSYEQYF. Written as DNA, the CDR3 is TGCGCCAGCAGCCCCACGGGGAGAGGCCTAGCGGGTTCCTACGAGCAGTACTTC.

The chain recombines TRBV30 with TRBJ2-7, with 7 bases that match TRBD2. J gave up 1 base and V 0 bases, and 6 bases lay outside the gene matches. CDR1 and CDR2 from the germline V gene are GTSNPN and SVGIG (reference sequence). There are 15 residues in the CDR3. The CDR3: CAWSVPSGRSYEQYF. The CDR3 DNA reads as TGTGCCTGGAGTGTACCTAGCGGAAGGTCCTACGAGCAGTACTTC.

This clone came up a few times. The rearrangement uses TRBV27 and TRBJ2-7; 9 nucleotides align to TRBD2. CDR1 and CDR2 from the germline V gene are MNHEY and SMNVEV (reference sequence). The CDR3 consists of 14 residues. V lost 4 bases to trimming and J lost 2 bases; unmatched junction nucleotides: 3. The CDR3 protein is CASSWAGGPYEQYF. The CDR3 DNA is TGTGCCAGCAGTTGGGCGGGAGGGCCCTACGAGCAGTACTTC.

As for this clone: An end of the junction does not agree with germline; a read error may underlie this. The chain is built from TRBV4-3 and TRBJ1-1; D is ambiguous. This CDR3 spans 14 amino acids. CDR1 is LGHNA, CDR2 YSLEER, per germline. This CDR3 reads CASSQDNGNTEALF. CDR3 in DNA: TGCGCCAGCAGCCAAGATAACGGGAACACTGAAGCTCTCTTT.

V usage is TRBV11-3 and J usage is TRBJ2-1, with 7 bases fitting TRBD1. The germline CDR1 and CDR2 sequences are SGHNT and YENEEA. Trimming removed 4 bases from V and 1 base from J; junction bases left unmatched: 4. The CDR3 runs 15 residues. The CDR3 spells CASSSRGQSYNEQFF. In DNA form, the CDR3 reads TGTGCCAGCAGCTCCCGGGGACAGTCCTACAATGAGCAGTTCTTC.

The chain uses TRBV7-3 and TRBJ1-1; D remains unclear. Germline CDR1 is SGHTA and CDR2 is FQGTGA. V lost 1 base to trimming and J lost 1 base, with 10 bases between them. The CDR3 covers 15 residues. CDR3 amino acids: CASSLIRGRNTEAFF. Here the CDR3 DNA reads TGTGCCAGCAGCTTAATCCGGGGTCGGAACACTGAAGCTTTCTTT.

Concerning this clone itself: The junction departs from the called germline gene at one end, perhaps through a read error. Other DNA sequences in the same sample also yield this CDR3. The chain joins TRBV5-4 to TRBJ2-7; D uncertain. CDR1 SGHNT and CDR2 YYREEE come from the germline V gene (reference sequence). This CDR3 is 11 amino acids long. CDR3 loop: CASSFGYEQYF. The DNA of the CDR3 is TGCGCCAGCAGCTTCGGCTACGAGCAGTACTTC.

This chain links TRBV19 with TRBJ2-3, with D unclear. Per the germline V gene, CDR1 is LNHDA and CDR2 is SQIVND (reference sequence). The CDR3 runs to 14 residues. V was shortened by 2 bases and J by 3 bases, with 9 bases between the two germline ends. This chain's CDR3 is CASSISSGTDTQYF. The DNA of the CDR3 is TGTGCCAGTAGTATATCTTCAGGAACAGATACGCAGTATTTT. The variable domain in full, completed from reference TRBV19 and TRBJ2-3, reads DGGITQSPKYLFRKEGQNVTLSCEQNLNHDAMYWYRQDPGQGLRLIYYSQIVNDFQKGDIAEGYSVSREKKESFPLTVTSAQKNPTAFYLCASSISSGTDTQYFGPGTRLTVL.

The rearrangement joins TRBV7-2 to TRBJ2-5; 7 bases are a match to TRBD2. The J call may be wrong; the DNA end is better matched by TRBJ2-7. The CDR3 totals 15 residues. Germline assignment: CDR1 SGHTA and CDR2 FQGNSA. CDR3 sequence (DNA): TGTGCCAGCAGCTTACCGGCTAGCGGATCCTACGAGCAGTACTTC. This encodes CASSLPASGSYEQYF.